This is a list of T cell receptor beta chains from one sample in a study of cytomegalovirus exposure and HLA in healthy donors. Method: immunoSEQ multiplex PCR; TCRdb's copy keeps in-frame clones and lacks some. Of 200,000 to 250,000 clones listed, around 89% are singletons. Sequenced input: PBMCs. The receptors here all came from a woman between 18 and 29 years old in good health and CMV-seronegative. The CDR3 runs from the conserved cysteine through the conserved F or W. Each record gives: clone size, D gene, V gene, J gene, CDR3 protein, CDR3 DNA. D genes are given only for firm matches. Only part of the rows carry a size: once, few, many, or a class if the clone is expanded.

.,TRBD2,TRBV6-4,TRBJ2-1,CASSDSWLAGGLSYNEQFF,TGTGCCAGCAGTGACTCCTGGTTAGCGGGAGGCCTTTCCTACAATGAGCAGTTCTTC
.,TRBD2,TRBV25-1,TRBJ2-5,CASTGLATQYF,TGTGCCAGCACGGGACTAGCCACCCAGTACTTC
.,TRBD1,TRBV20-1,TRBJ1-5,CSAKLGRGVYF,TGCAGTGCTAAATTAGGCAGGGGGGTTTATTTT
.,TRBD2,TRBV4-1,TRBJ2-7,CASSQVDMGLAHYEQYF,TGCGCCAGCAGCCAAGTTGATATGGGACTAGCGCATTACGAGCAGTACTTC
once,.,TRBV7-9,TRBJ1-4,CASSFLNNEKLFF,TGTGCCAGCAGCTTTCTTAATAATGAAAAACTGTTTTTT
.,.,TRBV6-6,TRBJ2-1,CASSYPSNEQFF,TGTGCCAGCAGTTACCCTAGCAATGAGCAGTTCTTC
.,TRBD1,TRBV4-2,TRBJ2-7,CASSQGTGYTYEQYF,TGTGCCAGCAGCCAAGGGACAGGGTACACCTACGAGCAGTACTTC
.,.,TRBV11-3,TRBJ2-7,CASTWRGSYEQYF,TGTGCCAGCACGTGGAGAGGGTCCTACGAGCAGTACTTC
once,TRBD1,TRBV2,TRBJ1-1,CASSTGAGTGAFF,TGTGCCAGTTCAACAGGGGCGGGCACTGGAGCTTTCTTT
.,.,TRBV2,TRBJ2-3,CASSESGTLEGTDTQYF,TGTGCCAGCAGTGAATCTGGGACTCTAGAAGGCACAGATACGCAGTATTTT
.,TRBD2,TRBV19,TRBJ2-1,CASSFRLAVYNEQFF,TGTGCCAGTAGTTTCAGACTAGCGGTCTACAATGAGCAGTTCTTC
.,.,TRBV5-6,TRBJ2-2,CASRTKFLAPGELFF,TGTGCCAGCAGAACTAAATTCTTAGCTCCCGGGGAGCTGTTTTTT
.,.,TRBV10-3,TRBJ1-1,CAISDGGHTEAFF,TGTGCCATCAGCGACGGGGGACACACTGAAGCTTTCTTT
few,TRBD2,TRBV5-4,TRBJ2-7,CASSSSGIIYEQYF,TGTGCCAGCAGCTCTAGCGGAATTATCTACGAGCAGTACTTC
.,.,TRBV5-8,TRBJ1-1,CASSFWGRGGMNTEAFF,TGTGCCAGCAGCTTTTGGGGGAGGGGGGGTATGAACACTGAAGCTTTCTTT
.,TRBD1,TRBV2,TRBJ1-1,CASDRGMNTEAFF,TGTGCCAGCGACAGGGGGATGAACACTGAAGCTTTCTTT
.,TRBD1,TRBV7-2,TRBJ1-2,CASSLVGPGQGRNYGYTF,TGTGCCAGCAGCTTAGTTGGGCCCGGACAGGGGAGAAACTATGGCTACACCTTC
few,.,TRBV7-2,TRBJ2-2,CASSTRASAAGELFF,TGTGCCAGCAGCACCCGAGCCTCGGCGGCCGGGGAGCTGTTTTTT
once,.,TRBV11-2,TRBJ2-3,CASSFGRGKYF,TGTGCCAGCAGCTTCGGCAGGGGCAAGTATTTT
.,.,TRBV4-3,TRBJ2-1,CASSQEAEVPSTDNEQFF,TGCGCCAGCAGCCAAGAGGCGGAAGTGCCTTCAACCGACAATGAGCAGTTCTTC
.,.,TRBV5-6,TRBJ2-3,CASSLQGLYTDTQYF,TGTGCCAGCAGCTTACAAGGACTATACACAGATACGCAGTATTTT
.,.,TRBV4-1,TRBJ1-1,CASSHLLGQGNTEAFF,TGCGCCAGCAGCCACCTCTTAGGGCAGGGAAACACTGAAGCTTTCTTT
.,.,TRBV7-9,TRBJ2-7,CASSLVVVGAGAYEQYF,TGTGCCAGCAGCTTAGTAGTGGTGGGGGCCGGGGCCTACGAGCAGTACTTC
.,TRBD2,TRBV4-3,TRBJ2-7,CASSHYSSGRAGREQYF,TGCGCCAGCAGCCATTATTCTAGCGGGAGGGCCGGGAGGGAGCAGTACTTC
.,.,TRBV4-2,TRBJ1-1,CASSQDQGNYEAFF,TGTGCCAGCAGCCAAGATCAGGGGAACTATGAAGCTTTCTTT
.,TRBD2,TRBV4-1,TRBJ2-7,CASSWTSGNYEQYF,TGCGCCAGCAGTTGGACTAGCGGGAACTACGAGCAGTACTTC
.,.,TRBV5-1,TRBJ1-2,CASSPRVDNYGYTF,TGCGCCAGCAGCCCGAGGGTCGATAACTATGGCTACACCTTC
.,.,TRBV13,TRBJ2-7,CASSLESLDPRGYEQYF,TGTGCCAGCAGCTTAGAGTCGTTGGACCCCCGGGGCTACGAGCAGTACTTC
.,.,TRBV10-3,TRBJ2-2,CAIPRGNTGELFF,TGTGCCATCCCCAGGGGGAACACCGGGGAGCTGTTTTTT
once,.,TRBV4-2,TRBJ2-5,CASSQLQEAETQYF,TGTGCCAGCAGCCAATTACAAGAGGCAGAGACCCAGTACTTC
.,TRBD1,TRBV7-9,TRBJ2-7,CASSSTGYEQYF,TGTGCCAGCAGCTCGACAGGGTACGAGCAGTACTTC
.,TRBD2,TRBV7-6,TRBJ2-1,CASSSTSGRSGNEQFF,TGTGCCAGCAGCTCCACTAGCGGGAGGAGCGGGAATGAGCAGTTCTTC
.,.,TRBV4-3,TRBJ2-7,CASSPAFRDFEGVPYEQYF,TGCGCCAGCAGCCCTGCCTTCCGGGACTTCGAAGGCGTCCCCTACGAGCAGTACTTC
.,.,TRBV5-5,TRBJ2-1,CASSTKAGSYNEQFF,TGTGCCAGCAGCACCAAGGCGGGCTCCTACAATGAGCAGTTCTTC
few,TRBD2,TRBV2,TRBJ2-7,CASSYLAGVTYEQYF,TGTGCCAGCAGTTACCTAGCGGGAGTGACCTACGAGCAGTACTTC
.,TRBD2,TRBV7-7,TRBJ2-1,CASSLRLAEYNEQFF,TGTGCCAGCAGCTTAAGACTAGCGGAGTACAATGAGCAGTTCTTC
.,TRBD1,TRBV15,TRBJ2-2,CATSSDRGTTGELFF,TGTGCCACCAGCAGTGACAGGGGAACCACCGGGGAGCTGTTTTTT
.,.,TRBV27,TRBJ2-7,CASSLSGGLVSYEQYF,TGTGCCAGCAGTTTATCAGGCGGGTTAGTCTCCTACGAGCAGTACTTC